The entry below describes one T cell receptor beta chain. Libraries were prepared by immunoSEQ multiplex PCR; TCRdb keeps only in-frame clonotypes and omits some of them. The sample yields 20,000 or so clones, under 80% seen once. This sample was taken from a study of cytotoxic CD8 clonotypes in ibrutinib-treated CLL. Study summary: Across samples, productive templates numbered a few hundred thousand and productive rearrangements reached 80,000 to 95,000 on average.

CDR1 and CDR2 (germline): MDHEN, SYDVKM. The CDR3 loop spans 14 amino acids. The V end lost 3 bases, the J end lost 2 bases, and 8 bases lay between the germline ends. The chain carries TRBV28 and TRBJ1-5; possibly TRBD1 for D (6 bases). This receptor was identified in a human donor with chronic lymphocytic leukemia. The sample in question was PBMCs, obtained before ibrutinib treatment. CDR3 bases: TGTGCCAGCAGTTTTAGACAGGGCAATCAGCCCCAGCATTTT. This translates into CASSFRQGNQPQHF.